This TCR beta chain was captured in a study of blood T cell repertoires in COVID-19. As processed by the authors: For nucleated cells, counts were estimated from reference gene primer amplification. Only in-frame clones appear in the TCRdb table, and some are missing; sequencing was by immunoSEQ multiplex PCR. V and J calls and clone size follow that table, whereas D and trimming were derived from the DNA. The sample lists about 97,000 clones, around 87% seen once, with about 20% in the top ten. Trimming took off 7 bases at V and 2 bases at J, with 16 bases between the two ends. The CDR3 extends over 14 amino acids. Germline CDR1 is SGHRS and CDR2 is YFSETQ.

The rearrangement uses TRBV5-1 and TRBJ2-7; weak D call: TRBD2 (7 bases). Sequenced: peripheral blood. The receptor's source is a human donor in a cohort sampled during active COVID-19. As DNA, the CDR3 is TGCGCCAGCGGAGGGGGGGGCAACCCCTACGAGCAGTACTTC. Protein sequence: CASGGGGNPYEQYF.